One sample yielded the 30 T cell receptor beta chains listed below, sequenced in a study of blood T cells in healthy people across ages. Next came a second PCR, run for about 7 to 12 cycles, which used a sample-barcoded 5' primer along with a J-beta primer mix. One entry per CDR3 protein results from TCRdb running MiXCR on the 5' RACE reads. The sample holds about 1.5 million distinct CDR3 sequences, around two fifths seen once. Sample: blood. All receptors come from a woman aged 18-29 years in good health.

Note on this clonotype: The junction departs from the called germline gene at one end, perhaps through a read error. The chain carries TRBV7-7 and TRBJ2-1; 8 positions match TRBD2. This CDR3 has 15 amino acids. CDR1 is SSHAT, CDR2 FNYEAQ, per germline (reference sequence). Here the CDR3 reads CASSLAGTSQNEQFF. CDR3 DNA: TGTGCTAGCAGCTTAGCGGGGACCTCTCAGAATGAGCAGTTCTTC.

The chain recombines TRBV6-5 with TRBJ1-2; D is undetermined. The ends were cut back, 5 bases at V and 0 bases at J, with 13 bases in the middle. This CDR3 comprises 15 residues. Germline loops: CDR1 MNHEY, CDR2 SVGAGI. The CDR3 protein is CASSTPAGANYGYTF. The CDR3 DNA sequence: TGTGCCAGCAGTACCCCGGCGGGTGCTAACTATGGCTACACCTTC.

This clonotype was detected a few times. The chain combines TRBV6-4 with TRBJ2-2; TRBD2 is a possible D gene (6 bases). Germline V CDR1 and CDR2: MRHNA, SNTAGT. V gave up 5 bases and J gave up 1 base, with 8 bases separating them. This CDR3 has 14 amino acids. CDR3 DNA sequence: TGTGCCAGCAGTCGACTAGGGAACACCGGGGAGCTGTTTTTT. Translated: CASSRLGNTGELFF.

To note about this clonotype: Given a much more abundant clone one base away, this may be a read error. The genes are TRBV2 and TRBJ2-7; no reliable D call. CDR3 length: 12 residues. V was shortened by 7 bases and J by 6 bases, with 13 bases between the two germline ends. Germline V gives CDR1 SNHLY, CDR2 FYNNEI. Here the CDR3 reads CASTVRDCEQYF. DNA of the CDR3: TGTGCCAGCACGGTCAGAGACTGCGAGCAGTACTTC.

This clonotype was seen more than once but under ten times. V gene TRBV28 combines with J gene TRBJ2-1; possibly TRBD2 for D (5 bases). Germline lookup yields CDR1 MDHEN and CDR2 SYDVKM. The CDR3 is made up of 12 amino acids. Trimming shortened V by 7 bases and J by 5 bases, and 9 bases separated the two germline ends. CDR3 residues: CASNPSHNEQFF. The DNA for the CDR3 is TGTGCCAGCAATCCTAGCCACAATGAGCAGTTCTTC.

This clonotype occurred a few times. V usage is TRBV12-3 or TRBV12-4 and J usage is TRBJ2-4; TRBD2 matches 10 bases. V trimming: 6 bases; J trimming: 4 bases; junction bases outside the gene matches: 12. The CDR3 covers 17 residues. DNA for the CDR3: TGTGCCAGCAGGGGACTAGCGTCCCGGGGGGGTAAAAACATTCAGTACTTC. Its translation is CASRGLASRGGKNIQYF.

This chain joins TRBV4-1 and TRBJ2-3, with D unresolved. The CDR3 is made up of 15 amino acids. Germline values: CDR1 MGHRA, CDR2 YSYEKL. V lost 1 base and J 0 bases, leaving 8 bases between the germline ends. The CDR3 region has the DNA TGCGCCAGCAGCCAAGTCCCAACTAGCACAGATACGCAGTATTTT. Translating gives CASSQVPTSTDTQYF.

A word on this clonotype: A read error may produce the germline difference seen at one junction end. This chain joins TRBV5-1 and TRBJ2-1; D ambiguous. The CDR3 contains 14 residues. Germline V gene data show CDR1 as SGHRS and CDR2 as YFSETQ. CDR3 loop: CAGSRPGSYNEQFF. CDR3 DNA sequence: TGCGCCGGCAGCCGCCCGGGTTCCTACAATGAGCAGTTCTTC. The full variable domain, its missing parts supplied by reference TRBV5-1 and TRBJ2-1, is KAGVTQTPRYLIKTRGQQVTLSCSPISGHRSVSWYQQTPGQGLQFLFEYFSETQRNKGNFPGRFSGRQFSNSRSEMNVSTLELGDSALYLCAGSRPGSYNEQFFGPGTRLTVL.

The sample holds a few counts of this clonotype. The chain recombines TRBV7-9 with TRBJ2-7; tentative D call: TRBD1 (6 bases). Between the trimmed V and J ends, which lost 5 bases and 3 bases, there was a span of 20 bases. The CDR3 spans 16 residues. Germline V gene lookup returns CDR1 SEHNR and CDR2 FQNEAQ (reference sequence). The CDR3 nucleotides read TGTGCCAGCAGCCAAGGGGTTACAGGGCCAGACTACGAGCAGTACTTC. Protein: CASSQGVTGPDYEQYF.

The J gene is TRBJ2-5, the V gene TRBV18; tentatively, D is TRBD2 (6 bases). The end of the DNA is better explained by TRBJ2-7, so the J call may be wrong. This CDR3 comprises 15 residues. The germline gives CDR1 KGHSH, CDR2 LQKENI. CDR3 protein: CASSQNTGTPYEQYF. In DNA, the CDR3 is TGTGCCAGCTCACAAAATACCGGGACTCCCTACGAGCAGTACTTC.

This sequence joins TRBV15 and TRBJ2-7; D is unresolved. The V gene's germline CDR1 is LNHNV and CDR2 YYDKDF (reference sequence). The V and J ends lost 4 bases and 2 bases respectively, with 12 bases between them. The CDR3 spans 14 residues. For the CDR3, the DNA is TGTGCCACCAGCACTGTGGACGCCCCCTACGAGCAGTACTTC. It yields the protein CATSTVDAPYEQYF.

The gene calls are TRBV10-1 and TRBJ2-2; either TRBD1 or TRBD2 may fit D (5 bases each). V was shortened by 8 bases and J by 6 bases, with 16 bases between the two germline ends. CDR3 length equals 14 residues. Germline CDR1 reads WNHNN; CDR2 reads SYGVQD (reference sequence). The CDR3 coding sequence is TGCGCCAGCTCCGAGGGGAGTCGGTCCGGGGAGCTGTTTTTT. Amino acid sequence: CASSEGSRSGELFF.

The chain uses TRBV27 and TRBJ1-2, with a tentative D call TRBD1 (5 bases). There are 15 residues in the CDR3. Trimming shortened V by 2 bases and J by 0 bases, and 10 bases separated the two germline ends. Per the germline V gene, CDR1 is MNHEY and CDR2 is SMNVEV (reference sequence). The CDR3 spells CASSLKGFPNYGYTF. The CDR3 nucleotides are TGTGCCAGCAGTTTAAAGGGGTTTCCTAACTATGGCTACACCTTC.

The rearrangement joins TRBV29-1 to TRBJ2-7; 10 bases map to TRBD1. V lost 5 bases to trimming and J lost 5 bases; unmatched junction nucleotides: 9. CDR3 length: 14 residues. The germline CDR1 and CDR2 sequences are SQVTM and ANQGSEA. The chain's CDR3 is CSVPTTGTGDEQYF. In DNA form, the CDR3 reads TGCAGCGTTCCCACTACCGGGACAGGGGACGAGCAGTACTTC.

This clonotype has just a few counts. The gene calls are TRBV20-1 and TRBJ2-1, with a possible D match to TRBD1 (6 bases). This CDR3 spans 13 amino acids. Germline-derived CDR1 and CDR2 are DFQATT and SNEGSKA (reference sequence). V shed 5 bases and J shed 12 bases, with 20 bases lying between them. The CDR3 reads CSAVETGQFGQFF. DNA for the CDR3: TGCAGTGCTGTCGAAACTGGACAGTTCGGGCAGTTCTTC.

This clonotype was seen a few times. The chain couples TRBV15 to TRBJ2-5, with 11 bases fitting TRBD1. CDR1 is LNHNV, CDR2 YYDKDF, per germline (reference sequence). The CDR3 is made up of 15 amino acids. Trimming removed 6 bases from V and 6 bases from J; junction bases left unmatched: 9. CDR3: CATSPVGTGGKTQYF. In DNA, the CDR3 is TGTGCCACCAGTCCAGTTGGGACAGGGGGAAAGACCCAGTACTTC.

The chain employs TRBV28 and TRBJ2-5; 12 nucleotides match TRBD2. The germline V gene has CDR1 MDHEN and CDR2 SYDVKM. The CDR3 is 16 residues long. After removal of 3 bases from V and 2 bases from J, the junction contained 4 bases not matched to a gene. DNA of the CDR3: TGTGCCAGCAGTTTCCTAGCGGGGGGGCCGCAAGAGACCCAGTACTTC. Translation gives CASSFLAGGPQETQYF.

Only a few counts were recorded for this clonotype. The chain couples TRBV29-1 to TRBJ2-5; D is unresolved. V lost 3 bases and J lost 13, with 18 bases in between. CDR3 length: 12 amino acids. The germline gives CDR1 SQVTM, CDR2 ANQGSEA. The CDR3 loop reads CSVEVTVAEMYF. CDR3 DNA: TGCAGCGTTGAGGTAACTGTAGCCGAGATGTACTTC.

This rearrangement joins TRBV28 to TRBJ2-7; maybe TRBD2 (7 bases). Near its end, the DNA agrees better with TRBJ2-5, so the J call may be wrong. This CDR3 is built from 16 residues. Germline V gives CDR1 MDHEN, CDR2 SYDVKM. For the CDR3, the DNA is TGTGCCAGCAGTTTGGGGGGGGGGCAAAGGGGTCAGACCCAGTACTTC. Protein: CASSLGGGQRGQTQYF.

The table lists this clonotype with a few counts. The chain links TRBV20-1 to TRBJ1-1; a weak D match, TRBD1 (6 bases). Germline assignment: CDR1 DFQATT and CDR2 SNEGSKA (reference sequence). V lost 0 bases and J lost 3, with 14 bases in between. The CDR3 totals 15 residues. CDR3 DNA: TGCAGTGCTAGAGATCGGCAGGGGCGGGACACTGAAGCTTTCTTT. Its protein product is CSARDRQGRDTEAFF.

In this sample, this clonotype turned up a few times. The chain is built from TRBV12-3 or TRBV12-4 and TRBJ2-7, with 12 nucleotides matching TRBD2. With 6 bases clipped from V and 7 bases from J, the junction kept 10 bases outside the gene matches. The CDR3 length is 15 residues. The CDR3 nucleotides read TGTGCCAGCAGGAGTTCTAGCGGGGGGGCTGGAGAGCAGTACTTC. Residues: CASRSSSGGAGEQYF.

As concerns this clonotype: A read error may be the cause here, since a much bigger clone is one base away. The chain joins TRBV7-9 to TRBJ2-1, with 10 bases fitting TRBD2. The DNA end is a closer match to TRBJ2-7, so the J assignment may be wrong. Germline V gene lookup returns CDR1 SEHNR and CDR2 FQNEAQ (reference sequence). The CDR3 has 15 residues. CDR3 in amino acids: CASSPSGSAYNEQYF. CDR3 sequence (DNA): TGTGCCAGCAGCCCTAGCGGGAGCGCCTACAATGAGCAGTACTTC.

The table lists this clonotype with a few counts. The rearrangement joins TRBV7-9 to TRBJ1-1, with D unresolved. The CDR3 totals 13 residues. V lost 4 bases to trimming and J lost 2 bases, with 8 bases between them. Per the germline V gene, CDR1 is SEHNR and CDR2 is FQNEAQ (reference sequence). The CDR3: CASSSWANTEAFF. The CDR3 nucleotides read TGTGCCAGCAGCTCCTGGGCCAACACTGAAGCTTTCTTT. Filled out from reference TRBV7-9 and TRBJ1-1, the complete variable domain reads DTGVSQNPRHKITKRGQNVTFRCDPISEHNRLYWYRQTLGQGPEFLTYFQNEAQLEKSRLLSDRFSAERPKGSFSTLEIQRTEQGDSAMYLCASSSWANTEAFFGQGTRLTVV.

This clonotype turned up a few times. The CDR3 reads CASSRQGQGYGYTF. The CDR3 DNA reads TGTGCCAGCAGCAGGCAGGGACAGGGGTATGGCTACACCTTC. V is TRBV11-2 and J is TRBJ1-2; 10 positions agree with TRBD1. Germline trimming cut 5 bases from V and 5 bases from J; bases unmatched to any gene: 5. The CDR3 runs 14 residues. CDR1 is SGHAT, CDR2 FQNNGV, per germline.

This clonotype has only a few counts. The chain employs TRBV6-5 and TRBJ2-2; 7 bases map to TRBD1. The germline CDR1 and CDR2 sequences are MNHEY and SVGAGI. CDR3 length equals 15 residues. The V gene end was trimmed by 7 bases and the J gene end by 1 base; junction bases not matched to a gene: 6. CDR3 bases: TGTGCCAGCAAACTGGACAGGAGGAACACCGGGGAGCTGTTTTTT. Amino acid sequence: CASKLDRRNTGELFF.

In nucleotides, the CDR3 is TGTGCCAGCAGGCCAATAGCGGGAGCAGATACGCAGTATTTT. Protein product: CASRPIAGADTQYF. The gene calls are TRBV27 and TRBJ2-3; 9 bases align to TRBD2. The germline V gene has CDR1 MNHEY and CDR2 SMNVEV (reference sequence). V shed 6 bases and J 4 bases; nucleotides not matched to a gene: 5. The CDR3 has 14 amino acids.

The chain joins TRBV10-3 to TRBJ1-3; D may be TRBD1 (5 bases). The CDR3 length is 16 residues. V was trimmed by 1 base and J by 2 bases, leaving 12 bases between them. Germline V gives CDR1 ENHRY, CDR2 SYGVKD. The CDR3 protein is CAISELRDQTGNTIYF. The CDR3 nucleotides are TGTGCCATCAGTGAGTTGAGGGACCAAACTGGAAACACCATATATTTT.

V usage is TRBV4-2 and J usage is TRBJ2-5; 13 positions match TRBD2. Germline trimming cut 4 bases from V and 2 bases from J; bases unmatched to any gene: 7. Germline-derived CDR1 and CDR2 are LGHNA and YNFKEQ. This CDR3 is 17 amino acids long. This CDR3 is CASSRGTSGASQETQYF. The CDR3 region has the DNA TGTGCCAGCAGCCGGGGGACTAGCGGGGCCTCTCAAGAGACCCAGTACTTC.

This clonotype was found many times. This chain connects TRBV6-5 to TRBJ1-2; 11 bases line up with TRBD1. This CDR3 has 18 amino acids. The germline CDR1 and CDR2 sequences are MNHEY and SVGAGI. Trimming at V came to 4 bases and at J to 0 bases, leaving 10 bases not matched to a gene. The DNA of the CDR3 is TGTGCCAGCAGTTCCTTCCTGGACAGGGGGCAAGCTAACTATGGCTACACCTTC. Amino acids: CASSSFLDRGQANYGYTF.

This clonotype was seen a few times. The chain combines TRBV10-3 with TRBJ2-1, with 8 bases aligning to TRBD2. The V gene end was trimmed by 0 bases and the J gene end by 4 bases; junction bases not matched to a gene: 8. This CDR3 is 17 amino acids long. Germline V gene sequence: CDR1 ENHRY, CDR2 SYGVKD. Here the CDR3 reads CAISESGGTRTYNEQFF. DNA for the CDR3: TGTGCCATCAGTGAGTCGGGGGGGACTAGGACTTACAATGAGCAGTTCTTC.